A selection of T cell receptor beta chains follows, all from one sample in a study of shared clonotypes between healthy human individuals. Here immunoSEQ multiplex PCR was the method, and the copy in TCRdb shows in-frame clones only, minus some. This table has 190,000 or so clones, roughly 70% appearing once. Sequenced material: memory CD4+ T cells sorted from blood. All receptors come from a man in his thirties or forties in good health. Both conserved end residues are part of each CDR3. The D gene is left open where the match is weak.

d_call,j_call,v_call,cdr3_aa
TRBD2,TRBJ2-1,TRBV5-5,CASSFIVSGRAYNEQFF
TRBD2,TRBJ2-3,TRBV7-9,CASSDSRGETTDTQYF
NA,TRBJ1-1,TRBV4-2,CASSQDLVGRGFF
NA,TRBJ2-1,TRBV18,CASSLATGHNEQFF
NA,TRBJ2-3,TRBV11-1,CASSFGPSTDTQYF
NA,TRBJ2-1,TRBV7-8,CASSLGSVRGSYNEQFF
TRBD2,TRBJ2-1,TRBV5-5,CASSFDLGGTHYSNEQFF
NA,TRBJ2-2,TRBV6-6,CASSYVTGELFF
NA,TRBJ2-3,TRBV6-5,CASRNGDTQYF
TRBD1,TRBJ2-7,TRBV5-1,CASSLTAGQGAKEQYF
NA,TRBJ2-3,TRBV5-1,CASSPRGDSGDTQYF
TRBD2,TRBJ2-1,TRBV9,CASSVQPGEGEQFF
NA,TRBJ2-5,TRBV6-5,CASTLRGQETQYF
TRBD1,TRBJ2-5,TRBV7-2,CASSFRDRGKETQYF
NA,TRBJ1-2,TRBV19,CASEGPGGIFGYTF
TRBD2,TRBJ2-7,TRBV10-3,CAAKGGGTSGRADEQYF
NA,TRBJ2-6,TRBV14,CASSQEWRQEVSSGANVLTF
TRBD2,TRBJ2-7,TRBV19,CARPLLAFSSYEQYF
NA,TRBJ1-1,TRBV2,CASNQFSGIVAEAFF
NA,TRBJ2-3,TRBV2,CASSPYAKTDTQYF
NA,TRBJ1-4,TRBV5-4,CASSLYEGRGRGEKLFF
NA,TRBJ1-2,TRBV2,CASSGQVIYGYTF
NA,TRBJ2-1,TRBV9,CASSAGGMTSNEQFF
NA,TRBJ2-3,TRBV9,CASSRGDTQYF
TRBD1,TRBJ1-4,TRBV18,CASSSQGAGTNEKLFF
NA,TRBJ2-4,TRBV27,CASSFTALHIQYF
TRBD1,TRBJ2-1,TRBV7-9,CASSLARDRAVGEQFF
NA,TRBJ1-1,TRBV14,CASSQDRLRGAGTEAFF
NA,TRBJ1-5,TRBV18,CASSSVGQPQHF
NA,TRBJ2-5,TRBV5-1,CASREGTSPMETQYF
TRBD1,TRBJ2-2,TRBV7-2,CASSFRVGGNTGELFF
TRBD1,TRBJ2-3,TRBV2,CARGKGATDTQYF
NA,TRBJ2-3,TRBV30,CAWTGSSTDTQYF